The rows below give T cell receptor beta chains drawn from one sample of a study of cytomegalovirus exposure and HLA in healthy donors. Produced via immunoSEQ multiplex PCR; TCRdb's table is partial and in-frame only. The repertoire holds about 110,000 clones, with around 83% as singletons. Sequencing was performed on PBMCs. The receptors here all came from a young man in good health and CMV-seropositive. CDR3s include the opening cysteine and the closing phenylalanine or tryptophan. A D gene is named only where the DNA matches it firmly. A row's size may be missing; if present it is once, few, many or a size class.

>.|.|TRBJ1-3|TRBV4-1
TGCGCCAGCAGCCAAGCCCCAGCGGGAAACACCATATATTTT
CASSQAPAGNTIYF
>.|.|TRBJ2-4|TRBV4-1
TGCGCCAGCAGCCTACGACAGCTAGCCAAAAACATTCAGTACTTC
CASSLRQLAKNIQYF
>TRBD2|.|TRBJ2-1|TRBV6-5
TGTGCCAGCAGTTACAGCATTGCCGGGGGGGCCAATGAGCAGTTCTTC
CASSYSIAGGANEQFF
>TRBD2|.|TRBJ2-1|TRBV25-1
TGTGCCAGCAGTAAACGACGCGGGGGGCGGAGTGAGCAGTTCTTC
CASSKRRGGRSEQFF
>.|.|TRBJ2-3|TRBV19
TGTGCCAGTAGTAAGAGGGTGAGCACAGATACGCAGTATTTT
CASSKRVSTDTQYF
>TRBD2|medium-sized|TRBJ2-1|TRBV5-1
TGCGCCAGCAGCCCCGGGATAGCGGGATACAATGAGCAGTTCTTC
CASSPGIAGYNEQFF
>TRBD1|once|TRBJ1-3|TRBV5-4
TGTGCCAGCAGCAATCTGGTAGGGACAGGGCCGTACTCTGGAAACACCATATATTTT
CASSNLVGTGPYSGNTIYF
>TRBD2|.|TRBJ2-3|TRBV19
TGTGCCAGTAGTATTGGCGGGGGGGATGTAGATACGCAGTATTTT
CASSIGGGDVDTQYF
>.|.|TRBJ1-5|TRBV19
TGTGCCAGTAGTGGAGGTTACAATCAGCCCCAGCATTTT
CASSGGYNQPQHF
>TRBD1|.|TRBJ1-5|TRBV19
TGTGCCAGTAGTATTGGGACAGGGGGGGTTCGGGCCCAGCATTTT
CASSIGTGGVRAQHF
>TRBD2|few|TRBJ2-1|TRBV5-1
TGCGCCAGCAGGGTGACTAGCGGGAACAATGAGCAGTTCTTC
CASRVTSGNNEQFF
>.|.|TRBJ2-3|TRBV14
TGTGCCAGCAGCCAAGTACCGCGGATCGCAGATACGCAGTATTTT
CASSQVPRIADTQYF
>.|.|TRBJ1-5|TRBV7-8
TGTGCCAGCAGCGTAGGAGCCGGGGGGGGACAGCCCCAGCATTTT
CASSVGAGGGQPQHF
>.|few|TRBJ2-5|TRBV2
TGTGCCAGCCTTATCGGGGAGACCCAGTACTTC
CASLIGETQYF
>TRBD2|.|TRBJ2-5|TRBV19
TGTGCCAGTAGCCACCCTAGCGGGGGGGCGGAGACCCAGTACTTC
CASSHPSGGAETQYF
>TRBD1|.|TRBJ1-5|TRBV28
TGTGCCAGCAGACGCGGGACAGAGGATCAGCCCCAGCATTTT
CASRRGTEDQPQHF
>TRBD2|.|TRBJ2-3|TRBV28
TGTGCCAGCAGCGGACTAGAAGTCGCAGATACGCAGTATTTT
CASSGLEVADTQYF
>TRBD1|once|TRBJ2-7|TRBV7-8
TGTGCCAGCAGCCTCCAGGGGGCCGACGAGCAGTACTTC
CASSLQGADEQYF
>.|few|TRBJ2-1|TRBV30
TGTGCCTGGAGTGTATCGGGTGAGCAGTTCTTC
CAWSVSGEQFF